The sequence of this T cell receptor beta chain was determined in a study of blood T cell repertoires in COVID-19. There are 15 residues in the CDR3. Germline assignment: CDR1 MDHEN and CDR2 SYDVKM. V shed 2 bases and J 7 bases; nucleotides not matched to a gene: 8. Produced via immunoSEQ multiplex PCR; TCRdb's table is partial and in-frame only. The profile shows about 200,000 clones, more than 75% of them singletons. This chain links TRBV28 with TRBJ2-1; 7 bases fit TRBD2. The clonotype originates from a woman aged 35 to 49 with acute COVID-19. What was sequenced was PBMCs or T cells enriched from blood (not recorded which). The CDR3 DNA reads TGTGCCAGCAGTTTACGGGCGGGAGTCGCAAATGAGCAGTTCTTC. Amino acid sequence: CASSLRAGVANEQFF. Based on the CDR3 plus reference TRBV28 and TRBJ2-1, the full variable domain is DVKVTQSSRYLVKRTGEKVFLECVQDMDHENMFWYRQDPGLGLRLIYFSYDVKMKEKGDIPEGYSVSREKKERFSLILESASTNQTSMYLCASSLRAGVANEQFFGPGTRLTVL.